This T cell receptor (beta chain) came from a study of T cells in Graves' hyperthyroidism and ophthalmopathy. Study-level points and caveats: Researchers found most expanded thyroid clonotypes above 0.001 in blood as well.

In regard to this clonotype: What it recognizes is unknown.

Amplification targeted TCR beta CDR3 regions from RNA transcripts. TCR CDR3 regions were first amplified by RT-PCR with HTBI primers. MiXCR, applied by TCRdb to the multiplex PCR reads, yields one record per CDR3 protein. Here the sample spans over 250,000 distinct CDR3 sequences, 20% to 25% being singletons. CDR3 length: 13 amino acids. V gave up 4 bases and J gave up 4 bases, with 10 bases separating them. Germline values: CDR1 MNHNS, CDR2 SASEGT. This clonotype was sampled from a man in his forties with Graves' hyperthyroidism that later progressed to Graves' ophthalmopathy. V and J are TRBV6-1 and TRBJ1-1, with D possibly being TRBD1 (5 bases). The sample comprised blood. As DNA, the CDR3 is TGTGCCAGCAGTGGGGGGATCAGCACTGAAGCTTTCTTT. Translated: CASSGGISTEAFF.